These 15 T cell receptor beta chains came from one sample sequenced in a study of CD4 T cells in relation to SARS-CoV-2 and coronaviruses. Libraries were prepared by immunoSEQ multiplex PCR; TCRdb keeps only in-frame clonotypes and omits some of them. This sample carries 35,000 or so clones, 77% of them seen once, and the ten largest clones take 2.8%. These receptors have no identified antigens. What was sequenced was memory CD4+ T cells from PBMCs, cultured in vitro. The receptors were gathered from an adult with COVID-19.

This chain uses TRBV19 with TRBJ2-7; 8 bases align to TRBD1. Germline V CDR1 and CDR2: LNHDA, SQIVND (reference sequence). The junction had 4 bases not matched to a gene; V was cut back by 10 bases and J by 5 bases. The CDR3 sequence is 11 residues long. CDR3 sequence reads: CAIGQGDEQYF. CDR3 DNA: TGTGCCATAGGACAGGGTGACGAGCAGTACTTC.

The rearrangement links TRBV7-3 to TRBJ2-1, with D maybe TRBD1 (6 bases). Germline V gene data show CDR1 as SGHTA and CDR2 as FQGTGA. V shed 1 base and J shed 9 bases, with 16 bases lying between them. This CDR3 is 15 amino acids long. CDR3 DNA sequence: TGTGCCAGCAGCTTAAGTGCAGGGGATTGGGGTGAGCAGTTCTTC. This encodes CASSLSAGDWGEQFF.

This clone was detected only a few times. The chain uses TRBV6-2 or TRBV6-3 and TRBJ2-1; 8 bases align to TRBD2. CDR3 length: 13 amino acids. CDR1 is MNHEY, CDR2 SVGEGT, per germline. With 0 bases clipped from V and 9 bases from J, the junction kept 1 base outside the gene matches. CDR3 loop: CASSYSTSGEQFF. The CDR3 DNA sequence: TGTGCCAGCAGTTACTCAACTAGCGGTGAGCAGTTCTTC.

The genes are TRBV5-1 and TRBJ2-5; 9 bases map to TRBD1. Looked up from germline, CDR1 is SGHRS and CDR2 is YFSETQ. This CDR3 comprises 13 residues. The junction had 3 bases not matched to a gene; V was cut back by 6 bases and J by 3 bases. CDR3 sequence (DNA): TGCGCCAGCATGAGGGACAGGGAAGAGACCCAGTACTTC. Its translation: CASMRDREETQYF.

The V and J genes are TRBV12-3 or TRBV12-4 and TRBJ1-4; 7 bases line up with TRBD1. This CDR3 is 13 amino acids long. The trim removed 7 bases at V and 8 bases at J, leaving 7 bases unmatched. CDR3 bases: TGTGCCAGCACCGAGACAGGGACCGAAAAACTGTTTTTT. Its protein product is CASTETGTEKLFF.

This chain links TRBV18 with TRBJ2-2, with 10 bases aligning to TRBD2. The CDR3 extends over 16 amino acids. Per the germline V gene, CDR1 is KGHSH and CDR2 is LQKENI. The V segment lost 6 bases and the J segment 1 base; nucleotides outside the gene matches: 5. Written as DNA, the CDR3 is TGTGCCAGCTCGCTAGGACTAGCGGAGAACACCGGGGAGCTGTTTTTT. This translates into CASSLGLAENTGELFF.

A few counts support this clone. The J gene is TRBJ2-7, the V gene TRBV18; D remains unclear. The CDR3 sequence is 12 residues long. Trimming removed 2 bases at V and 4 bases at J, with 6 bases between. Germline assignment: CDR1 KGHSH and CDR2 LQKENI. The CDR3 region is CASSPGWYEQYF. In DNA form, the CDR3 reads TGTGCCAGCTCACCAGGTTGGTACGAGCAGTACTTC.

The V call is TRBV4-1, the J call TRBJ2-7; a weak D match, TRBD2 (5 bases). The germline V and J ends were trimmed by 1 base and 8 bases, with 15 bases remaining between them. Germline assignment: CDR1 MGHRA and CDR2 YSYEKL. CDR3 length: 14 residues. This CDR3 reads CASSQALASYQQYF. CDR3 bases: TGCGCCAGCAGCCAAGCTCTAGCCTCCTATCAGCAGTACTTC.

This clone is categorized as medium-sized. The chain combines TRBV20-1 with TRBJ2-1; 10 nucleotides agree with TRBD2. The CDR3 sequence is 11 residues long. From germline, CDR1 is DFQATT and CDR2 SNEGSKA (reference sequence). The V and J ends lost 8 bases and 10 bases, in that order; junction bases with no gene match: 5. The CDR3 DNA follows: TGCAGTCTTGATAGCGGGAGGGAGCAGTTCTTC. Protein sequence: CSLDSGREQFF.

The rearrangement uses TRBV5-4 and TRBJ2-7; tentatively, D is TRBD2 (7 bases). Germline loops: CDR1 SGHNT, CDR2 YYREEE (reference sequence). This CDR3 is 14 amino acids long. V was trimmed by 2 bases and J by 6 bases, leaving 15 bases between them. The CDR3 nucleotides read TGTGCCAGCAGCTTTGCGGGGGCATCGGGCGAGCAGTACTTC. Encoded protein: CASSFAGASGEQYF. The full variable domain, completed using reference TRBV5-4 and TRBJ2-7, is ETGVTQSPTHLIKTRGQQVTLRCSSQSGHNTVSWYQQALGQGPQFIFQYYREEENGRGNFPPRFSGLQFPNYSSELNVNALELDDSALYLCASSFAGASGEQYFGPGTRLTVT.

This clone occurred a few times. A read error may account for a junction end that differs from germline. The chain combines TRBV3-1 (or the pseudogene TRBV3-2) with TRBJ1-1; D gene uncertain. The CDR3 runs to 14 residues. Germline CDR1 reads LGHDT; CDR2 reads YNNKEL (reference sequence). The CDR3 bases are TGTGCCAGCACCCAAGGCAGAGCGGACACTGAAGCTTTCTTT. Protein sequence: CASTQGRADTEAFF.

V usage is TRBV21-1 and J usage is TRBJ1-6. TRBV21-1 is a known pseudogene. CDR3 length: 15 residues. This chain's CDR3 is CASSKLGLCNSPLHF. The CDR3 DNA follows: TGTGCCAGCAGCAAGCTGGGATTGTGTAATTCACCCCTCCACTTT.

This chain links TRBV19 with TRBJ1-5, with D unclear. This CDR3 has 13 amino acids. Germline CDR1 LNHDA, CDR2 SQIVND (reference sequence). Trimming left V 0 bases short and J 8 bases short, with 8 bases between. Here the CDR3 reads CASSIDGEKPQHF. The DNA of the CDR3 is TGTGCCAGTAGTATAGACGGGGAGAAGCCCCAGCATTTT. Full variable domain (outside the CDR3, taken from reference TRBV19 and TRBJ1-5): DGGITQSPKYLFRKEGQNVTLSCEQNLNHDAMYWYRQDPGQGLRLIYYSQIVNDFQKGDIAEGYSVSREKKESFPLTVTSAQKNPTAFYLCASSIDGEKPQHFGDGTRLSIL.

This chain joins TRBV28 and TRBJ1-5, with D perhaps TRBD1 (5 bases). V was shortened by 6 bases and J by 2 bases, with 14 bases between the two germline ends. Germline loops: CDR1 MDHEN, CDR2 SYDVKM. The CDR3 totals 15 residues. This chain's CDR3 is CASRPGDRGNQPQHF. The CDR3 region has the DNA TGTGCCAGCAGACCGGGGGATCGCGGCAATCAGCCCCAGCATTTT.

This clone has just a few counts. This chain joins TRBV28 and TRBJ2-3; the match to TRBD1 covers 9 bases. The CDR3 is made up of 14 amino acids. In germline, CDR1 is MDHEN, CDR2 SYDVKM. Losses at the gene ends were 6 bases for V and 7 bases for J; bases not matched to a gene: 8. Here the CDR3 DNA reads TGTGCCAGCAGCCAAACAGGGGGCGGTTATACGCAGTATTTT. It encodes CASSQTGGGYTQYF.